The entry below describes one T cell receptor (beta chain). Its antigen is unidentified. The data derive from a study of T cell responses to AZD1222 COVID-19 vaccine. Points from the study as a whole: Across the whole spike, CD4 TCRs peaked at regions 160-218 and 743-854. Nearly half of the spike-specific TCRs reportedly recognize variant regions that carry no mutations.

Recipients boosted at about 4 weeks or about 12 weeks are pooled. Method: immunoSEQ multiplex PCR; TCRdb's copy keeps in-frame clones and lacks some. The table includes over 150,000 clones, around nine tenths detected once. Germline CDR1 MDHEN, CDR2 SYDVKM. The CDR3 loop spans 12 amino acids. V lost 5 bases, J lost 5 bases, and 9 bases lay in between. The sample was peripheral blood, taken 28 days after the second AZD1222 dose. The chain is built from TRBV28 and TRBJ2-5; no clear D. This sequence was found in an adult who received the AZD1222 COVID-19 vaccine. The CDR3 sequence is CASSQQWETQYF. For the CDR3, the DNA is TGTGCCAGCAGTCAGCAGTGGGAGACCCAGTACTTC.